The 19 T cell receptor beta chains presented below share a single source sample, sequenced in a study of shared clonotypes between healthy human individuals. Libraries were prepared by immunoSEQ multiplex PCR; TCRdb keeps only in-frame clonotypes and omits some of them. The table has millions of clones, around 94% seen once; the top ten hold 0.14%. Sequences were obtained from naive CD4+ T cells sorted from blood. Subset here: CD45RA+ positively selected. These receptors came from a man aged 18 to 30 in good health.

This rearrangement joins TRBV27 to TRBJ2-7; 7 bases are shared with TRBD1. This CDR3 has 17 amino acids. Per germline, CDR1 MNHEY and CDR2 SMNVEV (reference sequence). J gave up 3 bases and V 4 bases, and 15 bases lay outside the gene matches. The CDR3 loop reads CASSSKPLRGKDYEQYF. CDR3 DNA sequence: TGTGCCAGCAGTTCCAAGCCTCTCAGGGGGAAAGACTACGAGCAGTACTTC.

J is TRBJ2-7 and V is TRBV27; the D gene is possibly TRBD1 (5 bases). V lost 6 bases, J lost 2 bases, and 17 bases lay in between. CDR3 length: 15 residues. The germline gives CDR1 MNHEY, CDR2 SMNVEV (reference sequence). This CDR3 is CASSRVRGLTYEQYF. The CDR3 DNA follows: TGTGCCAGCAGCCGGGTTAGGGGCTTAACCTACGAGCAGTACTTC.

This chain's CDR3 is CASSHRQAVFSTEAFF. The CDR3 DNA is TGCGCCAGCAGCCATAGACAGGCTGTCTTTAGCACTGAAGCTTTCTTT. V usage is TRBV4-1 and J usage is TRBJ1-1, with a tentative D call TRBD1 (6 bases). CDR1 is MGHRA, CDR2 YSYEKL, per germline. The CDR3 length is 16 residues. The V end was cut by 3 bases, the J end by 4 bases, with 18 bases between.

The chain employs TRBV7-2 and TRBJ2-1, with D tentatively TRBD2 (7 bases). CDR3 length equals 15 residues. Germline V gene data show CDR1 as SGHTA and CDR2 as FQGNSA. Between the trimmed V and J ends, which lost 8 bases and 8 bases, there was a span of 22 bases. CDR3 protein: CASEGLGGLSHEQFF. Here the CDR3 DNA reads TGTGCCAGCGAGGGCCTCGGGGGGCTATCCCATGAGCAGTTCTTC. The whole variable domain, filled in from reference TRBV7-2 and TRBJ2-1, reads GAGVSQSPSNKVTEKGKDVELRCDPISGHTALYWYRQSLGQGLEFLIYFQGNSAPDKSGLPSDRFSAERTGGSVSTLTIQRTQQEDSAVYLCASEGLGGLSHEQFFGPGTRLTVL.

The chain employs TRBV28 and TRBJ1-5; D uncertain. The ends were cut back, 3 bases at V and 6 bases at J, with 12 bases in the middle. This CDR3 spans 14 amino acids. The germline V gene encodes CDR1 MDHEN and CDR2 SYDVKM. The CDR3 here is CASSLVGSAQPQHF. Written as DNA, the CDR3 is TGTGCCAGCAGTTTGGTGGGGTCGGCTCAGCCCCAGCATTTT.

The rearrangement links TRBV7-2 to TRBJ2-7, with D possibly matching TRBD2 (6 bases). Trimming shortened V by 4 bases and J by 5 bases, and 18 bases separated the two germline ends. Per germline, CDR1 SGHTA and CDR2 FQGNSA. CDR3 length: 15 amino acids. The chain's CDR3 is CASSSHVAGLDEQYF. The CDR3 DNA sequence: TGTGCCAGCAGCTCCCACGTCGCGGGATTGGACGAGCAGTACTTC.

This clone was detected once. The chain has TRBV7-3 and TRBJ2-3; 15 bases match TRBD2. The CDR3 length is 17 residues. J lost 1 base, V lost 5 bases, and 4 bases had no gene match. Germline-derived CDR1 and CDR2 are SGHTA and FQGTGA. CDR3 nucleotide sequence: TGTGCCAGCAGCCCGGGACTAGCGGGGGGAGGCACAGATACGCAGTATTTT. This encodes CASSPGLAGGGTDTQYF.

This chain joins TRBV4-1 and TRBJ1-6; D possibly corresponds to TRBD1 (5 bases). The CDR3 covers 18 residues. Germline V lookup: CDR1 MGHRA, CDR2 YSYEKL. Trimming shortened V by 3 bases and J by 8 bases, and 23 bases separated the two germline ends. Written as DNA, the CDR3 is TGCGCCAGCAGCCAGGGAGGGATCGGGGCCCTCTCCTATTCACCCCTCCACTTT. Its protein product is CASSQGGIGALSYSPLHF.

The CDR3 reads CASSPLTGWGGYTF. CDR3 nucleotides: TGTGCCAGCAGTCCCCTGACAGGGTGGGGCGGCTACACCTTC. The chain has TRBV28 and TRBJ1-2; TRBD1 agrees at 7 bases. The V segment lost 5 bases and the J segment 8 bases; nucleotides outside the gene matches: 11. Looked up from germline, CDR1 is MDHEN and CDR2 is SYDVKM. CDR3 length equals 14 residues.

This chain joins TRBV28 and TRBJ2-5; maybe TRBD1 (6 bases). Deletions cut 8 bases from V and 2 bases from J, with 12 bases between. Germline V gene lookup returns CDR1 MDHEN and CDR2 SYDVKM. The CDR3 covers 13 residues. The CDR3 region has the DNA TGTGCCAGCCATGGACAGCCTCAAGAGACCCAGTACTTC. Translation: CASHGQPQETQYF.

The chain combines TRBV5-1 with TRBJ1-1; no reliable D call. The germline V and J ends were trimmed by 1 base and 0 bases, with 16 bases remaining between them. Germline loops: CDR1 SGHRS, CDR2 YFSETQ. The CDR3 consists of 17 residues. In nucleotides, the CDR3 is TGCGCCAGCAGCTTGAATCAAGGGTTAGGGATGAACACTGAAGCTTTCTTT. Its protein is CASSLNQGLGMNTEAFF.

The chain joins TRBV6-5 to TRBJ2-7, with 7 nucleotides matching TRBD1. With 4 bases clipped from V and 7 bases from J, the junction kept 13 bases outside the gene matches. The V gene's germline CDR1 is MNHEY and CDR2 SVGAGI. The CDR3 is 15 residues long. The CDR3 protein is CASSSQGEPGREQYF. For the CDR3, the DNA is TGTGCCAGCAGTTCCCAGGGGGAACCGGGGCGGGAGCAGTACTTC.

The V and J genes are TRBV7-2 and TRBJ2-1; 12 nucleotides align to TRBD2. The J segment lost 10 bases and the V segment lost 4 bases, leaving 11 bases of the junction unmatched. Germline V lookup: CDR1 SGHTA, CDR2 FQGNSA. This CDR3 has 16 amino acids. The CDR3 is CASSSSTPGLAGEQFF. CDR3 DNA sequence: TGTGCCAGCAGCTCCTCCACCCCCGGACTAGCGGGAGAGCAGTTCTTC.

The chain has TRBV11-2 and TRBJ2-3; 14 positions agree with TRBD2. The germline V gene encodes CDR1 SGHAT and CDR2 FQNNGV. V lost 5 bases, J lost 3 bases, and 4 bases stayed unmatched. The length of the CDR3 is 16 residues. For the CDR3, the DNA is TGTGCCAGCAGCCTCCGACTAGCGGGAGGGACAGATACGCAGTATTTT. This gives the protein CASSLRLAGGTDTQYF.

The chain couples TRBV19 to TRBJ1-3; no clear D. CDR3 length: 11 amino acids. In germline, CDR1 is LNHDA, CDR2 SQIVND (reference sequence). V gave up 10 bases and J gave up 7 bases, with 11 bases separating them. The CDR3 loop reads CATRGSNTIYF. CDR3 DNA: TGTGCCACAAGAGGGAGCAACACCATATATTTT.

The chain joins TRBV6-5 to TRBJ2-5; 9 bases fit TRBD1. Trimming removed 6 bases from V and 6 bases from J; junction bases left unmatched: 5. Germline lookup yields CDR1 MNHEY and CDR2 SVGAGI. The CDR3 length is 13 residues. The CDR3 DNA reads TGTGCCAGCAGGGGGACAGGGAGGAAGACCCAGTACTTC. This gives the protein CASRGTGRKTQYF.

The chain's CDR3 is CASSQPGLGPYEQYF. CDR3 nucleotides: TGCGCCAGCAGCCAACCGGGACTGGGACCCTACGAGCAGTACTTC. The chain couples TRBV4-1 to TRBJ2-7; TRBD2 might be the D (6 bases). This CDR3 spans 15 amino acids. Looked up from germline, CDR1 is MGHRA and CDR2 is YSYEKL. With 2 bases removed from V and 2 bases from J, the gap between germline ends came to 13 bases.

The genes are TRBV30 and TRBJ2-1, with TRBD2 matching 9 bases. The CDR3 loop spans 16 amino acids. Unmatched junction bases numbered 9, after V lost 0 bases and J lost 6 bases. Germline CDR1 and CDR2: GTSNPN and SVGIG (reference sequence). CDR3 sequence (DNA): TGTGCCTGGAGTGTACCAGCGGGAGGTTACCCCAATGAGCAGTTCTTC. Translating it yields CAWSVPAGGYPNEQFF.

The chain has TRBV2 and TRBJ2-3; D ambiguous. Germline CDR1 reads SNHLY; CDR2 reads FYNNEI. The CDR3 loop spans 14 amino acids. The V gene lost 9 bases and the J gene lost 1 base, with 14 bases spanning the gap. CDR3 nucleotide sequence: TGTGCCAGTATGCGCTCCAGCGGCACAGATACGCAGTATTTT. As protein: CASMRSSGTDTQYF.